The rows below give T cell receptor beta chains drawn from one sample of a study of OX40 agonist ivuxolimab in advanced cancers. Sequencing was performed with immunoSEQ multiplex PCR; in TCRdb, only in-frame clones are kept and a portion is missing. The repertoire includes roughly 70,000 clones, about 85% of them detected once, and approximately 4% sits in the top ten. Sequenced material: CD4+ or CD8+ T cells sorted from blood, taken in a trial of the OX40 agonist ivuxolimab. The receptor source for this set is an adult with an advanced solid tumor such as melanoma, head and neck, liver or kidney cancer. CDR3s include the opening cysteine and the closing phenylalanine or tryptophan. Fields, in order: D gene, V gene, clone size, CDR3 length, J gene, CDR3 DNA, CDR3 protein. D genes are given only for firm matches. Some rows have no size entry. The others give once, few or many, or a class for an expanded clone.

d_gene: NA
v_gene: TRBV18
abundance: NA
len: 17
j_gene: TRBJ1-3
CDR3nt: TGTGCCAGCTCACCTATAAGGCAGACCCGCTCTGGAAACACCATATATTTT
CDR3aa: CASSPIRQTRSGNTIYF

d_gene: NA
v_gene: TRBV7-8
abundance: NA
len: 12
j_gene: TRBJ2-5
CDR3nt: TGTGCCAGCAGCCCCCTTTCAGAGACCCAGTACTTC
CDR3aa: CASSPLSETQYF

d_gene: NA
v_gene: TRBV7-2
abundance: NA
len: 16
j_gene: TRBJ2-1
CDR3nt: TGTGCCAGCAGCTTAATCATGGGGGCGTCGTACAATGAGCAGTTCTTC
CDR3aa: CASSLIMGASYNEQFF

d_gene: NA
v_gene: TRBV6-1
abundance: NA
len: 14
j_gene: TRBJ1-1
CDR3nt: TGTGCCAGCAGTGAAGGAAACCGGGGGGGCGAAGCTTTCTTT
CDR3aa: CASSEGNRGGEAFF

d_gene: NA
v_gene: TRBV7-9
abundance: NA
len: 15
j_gene: TRBJ2-7
CDR3nt: TGTGCCAGCAGCCCGGGACAATTACTCACCTACGAGCAGTACTTC
CDR3aa: CASSPGQLLTYEQYF

d_gene: NA
v_gene: TRBV4-1
abundance: NA
len: 13
j_gene: TRBJ1-4
CDR3nt: TGCGCCAGCAGCCAAGCCCAGGACGAAAAACTGTTTTTT
CDR3aa: CASSQAQDEKLFF

d_gene: TRBD2
v_gene: TRBV5-1
abundance: NA
len: 15
j_gene: TRBJ2-1
CDR3nt: TGCGCCAGCAGCCCGGGACTAGCGTCCTACAATGAGCAGTTCTTC
CDR3aa: CASSPGLASYNEQFF

d_gene: NA
v_gene: TRBV30
abundance: few
len: 9
j_gene: TRBJ2-1
CDR3nt: TGTGCCTGGAGTCCGGAGCGGTTCTTC
CDR3aa: CAWSPERFF

d_gene: NA
v_gene: TRBV5-1
abundance: NA
len: 15
j_gene: TRBJ2-5
CDR3nt: TGCGCCAGCAGCTTGGTTCTCAGGGGAGGGGAGACCCAGTACTTC
CDR3aa: CASSLVLRGGETQYF

d_gene: TRBD1
v_gene: TRBV7-2
abundance: NA
len: 16
j_gene: TRBJ1-2
CDR3nt: TGTGCCAGCAGCTTATCTTGGGGGACAGGGGTTCATGGCTACACCTTC
CDR3aa: CASSLSWGTGVHGYTF

d_gene: NA
v_gene: TRBV6-1
abundance: NA
len: 12
j_gene: TRBJ2-7
CDR3nt: TGTGCCAGTGGCAGCAGGGGCTACGAGCAGTACTTC
CDR3aa: CASGSRGYEQYF

d_gene: TRBD2
v_gene: TRBV19
abundance: NA
len: 15
j_gene: TRBJ2-1
CDR3nt: TGTGCCAGTAGAAAACTAGCGGGAGGCCACAATGAGCAGTTCTTC
CDR3aa: CASRKLAGGHNEQFF

d_gene: NA
v_gene: TRBV6-6
abundance: NA
len: 15
j_gene: TRBJ1-1
CDR3nt: TGTGCCAGCAGAGATTCATCCCCCAAAAGGGCCCGAGCTTTCTTT
CDR3aa: CASRDSSPKRARAFF

d_gene: NA
v_gene: TRBV5-1
abundance: NA
len: 15
j_gene: TRBJ2-2
CDR3nt: TGCGCCAGCAGCTTGGCCGGTCAGAACACCGGGGAGCTGTTTTTT
CDR3aa: CASSLAGQNTGELFF

d_gene: NA
v_gene: TRBV5-6
abundance: NA
len: 15
j_gene: TRBJ2-2
CDR3nt: TGTGCCAGCAGTCCCGGGACGGGCGACACCGGGGAGCTGTTTTTT
CDR3aa: CASSPGTGDTGELFF

d_gene: TRBD2
v_gene: TRBV18
abundance: NA
len: 15
j_gene: TRBJ2-1
CDR3nt: TGTGCCAGCTCACTAGGGACTAGTTCATACAATGAGCAGTTCTTC
CDR3aa: CASSLGTSSYNEQFF

d_gene: NA
v_gene: TRBV10-3
abundance: NA
len: 15
j_gene: TRBJ2-1
CDR3nt: TGTGCCACCGCGGACTGGGCTAGCGCCAACAATGAGCAGTTCTTC
CDR3aa: CATADWASANNEQFF

d_gene: NA
v_gene: TRBV21-1
abundance: NA
len: 14
j_gene: TRBJ1-5
CDR3nt: TGTGCCAGCAGCAAAATCTCTAGCAATCAGCCCCAGCATTTT
CDR3aa: CASSKISSNQPQHF

d_gene: TRBD2
v_gene: TRBV5-6
abundance: NA
len: 15
j_gene: TRBJ2-3
CDR3nt: TGTGCCAGCAGCTTGGCGGGGGGAGGTGTGGGTACGCAGTATTTT
CDR3aa: CASSLAGGGVGTQYF

d_gene: NA
v_gene: TRBV6-6
abundance: NA
len: 15
j_gene: TRBJ1-4
CDR3nt: TGTGCCAGCAGTACGCGTCGGGCGACTAATGAAAAACTGTTTTTT
CDR3aa: CASSTRRATNEKLFF

d_gene: NA
v_gene: TRBV6-1
abundance: once
len: 15
j_gene: TRBJ2-2
CDR3nt: TGTGCCAGCAGTGGGACCGTCGCGAACACCGGGGAGCTGTTTTTT
CDR3aa: CASSGTVANTGELFF

d_gene: NA
v_gene: TRBV4-2
abundance: NA
len: 12
j_gene: TRBJ2-3
CDR3nt: TGTGCCAGCAGCCGGACAGACGATACGCAGTATTTT
CDR3aa: CASSRTDDTQYF

d_gene: NA
v_gene: TRBV7-9
abundance: NA
len: 15
j_gene: TRBJ1-1
CDR3nt: TGTGCCAGCAGCGAGACCCTCGGGGTAGCGACTGAAGCTTTCTTT
CDR3aa: CASSETLGVATEAFF

d_gene: TRBD2
v_gene: TRBV27
abundance: NA
len: 14
j_gene: TRBJ2-5
CDR3nt: TGTGCCAGCAGTTCCTTAGCGGGATGGGAGACCCAGTACTTC
CDR3aa: CASSSLAGWETQYF

d_gene: NA
v_gene: TRBV25-1
abundance: NA
len: 15
j_gene: TRBJ1-3
CDR3nt: TGTGCCAGCAGTGAAGCAGCCTGGCCCCGAAACACCATATATTTT
CDR3aa: CASSEAAWPRNTIYF

d_gene: NA
v_gene: TRBV5-1
abundance: NA
len: 15
j_gene: TRBJ2-3
CDR3nt: TGCGCCAGCAGCTTGGGGGCGGGGAACACAGATACGCAGTATTTT
CDR3aa: CASSLGAGNTDTQYF

d_gene: NA
v_gene: TRBV7-2
abundance: NA
len: 15
j_gene: TRBJ2-2
CDR3nt: TGTGCCAGCAGCTTAGTCCACAGGGATACCGGGGAGCTGTTTTTT
CDR3aa: CASSLVHRDTGELFF

d_gene: TRBD1
v_gene: TRBV6-1
abundance: NA
len: 16
j_gene: TRBJ1-1
CDR3nt: TGTGCCAGCAGTGAAGGCCCGGACAGGGGGGTCACTGAAGCTTTCTTT
CDR3aa: CASSEGPDRGVTEAFF